One sample yielded the 6 T cell receptor beta chains listed below, sequenced in a study of control samples from healthy donors and cancer patients. Clones were sequenced by immunoSEQ multiplex PCR, and TCRdb holds only the in-frame ones, with some missing. The sample contains 150,000 to 200,000 clones, nearly 96% of which appear only once. The sequenced sample was blood. These receptor sequences come from a woman in her 30s in good health.

V gene TRBV28 combines with J gene TRBJ1-1; D is possibly TRBD1 (5 bases). CDR1 and CDR2 (germline): MDHEN, SYDVKM. This CDR3 spans 12 amino acids. V lost 10 bases and J lost 1, with 10 bases in between. This CDR3 is CATETANTEAFF. In nucleotides, the CDR3 is TGTGCCACCGAGACAGCGAACACTGAAGCTTTCTTT. Using reference TRBV28 and TRBJ1-1 for the parts outside the CDR3, the full variable domain is DVKVTQSSRYLVKRTGEKVFLECVQDMDHENMFWYRQDPGLGLRLIYFSYDVKMKEKGDIPEGYSVSREKKERFSLILESASTNQTSMYLCATETANTEAFFGQGTRLTVV.

V gene TRBV2 combines with J gene TRBJ1-6, with a weak D call TRBD1 (6 bases). This CDR3 contains 15 residues. CDR1 SNHLY and CDR2 FYNNEI come from the germline V gene. Trimming left V 2 bases short and J 7 bases short, with 12 bases between. The CDR3 protein is CASSENREWNSPLHF. The CDR3, as DNA: TGTGCCAGCAGTGAAAACAGGGAGTGGAATTCACCCCTCCACTTT.

This chain links TRBV19 with TRBJ2-2; D is tentatively TRBD1 or TRBD2 (5 bases each). Trimming removed 4 bases from V and 4 bases from J, with 10 bases in between. The CDR3 contains 14 residues. The germline V gene encodes CDR1 LNHDA and CDR2 SQIVND (reference sequence). The CDR3 DNA follows: TGTGCCAGTAGTAGGGGGTTTCCCACCGGGGAGCTGTTTTTT. As protein: CASSRGFPTGELFF.

This clone was recorded only once. CDR3 nucleotide sequence: TGTGCCACCAAGCGCGGCCTGGGGACCGGGGAGCTGTTTTTT. This translates into CATKRGLGTGELFF. The V call is TRBV9, the J call TRBJ2-2; D is ambiguous. Between the trimmed V and J ends, which lost 9 bases and 5 bases, there was a span of 17 bases. Germline lookup yields CDR1 SGDLS and CDR2 YYNGEE. This CDR3 is 14 amino acids long.

V is TRBV15 and J is TRBJ1-2; perhaps TRBD1 as D (6 bases). The CDR3 has 15 residues. Germline-derived CDR1 and CDR2 are LNHNV and YYDKDF (reference sequence). Trimming cost V 1 base and J 4 bases, with 13 bases left between them. CDR3 residues: CATSRVGQPFYGYTF. In DNA, the CDR3 is TGTGCCACCAGCAGAGTTGGACAGCCGTTCTATGGCTACACCTTC.

The rearrangement joins TRBV5-4 to TRBJ2-3, with TRBD2 identical over 10 bases. Losses at the gene ends were 4 bases for V and 5 bases for J; bases not matched to a gene: 7. CDR3 length equals 15 residues. Germline assignment: CDR1 SGHNT and CDR2 YYREEE (reference sequence). CDR3 region: CASSNIAGGLDTQYF. In DNA, the CDR3 is TGTGCCAGCAGCAACATAGCGGGAGGCCTAGATACGCAGTATTTT.